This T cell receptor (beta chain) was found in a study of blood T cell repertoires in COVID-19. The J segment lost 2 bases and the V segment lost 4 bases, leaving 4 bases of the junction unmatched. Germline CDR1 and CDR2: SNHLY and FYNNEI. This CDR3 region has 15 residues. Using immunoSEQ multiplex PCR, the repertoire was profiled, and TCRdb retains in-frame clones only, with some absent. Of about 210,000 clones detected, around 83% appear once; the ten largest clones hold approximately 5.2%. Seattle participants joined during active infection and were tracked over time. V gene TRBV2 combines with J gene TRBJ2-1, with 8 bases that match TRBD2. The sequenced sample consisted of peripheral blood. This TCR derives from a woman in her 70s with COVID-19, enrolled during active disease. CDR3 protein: CASSVISGAYNEQFF. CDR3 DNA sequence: TGTGCCAGCAGTGTAATTAGCGGGGCCTACAATGAGCAGTTCTTC.